This TCR beta chain derives from a study of Ad26.COV2.S vaccination and SARS-CoV-2 variants. General observations from the study: Recipients given vaccine exceeded placebo recipients in spike-specific TCR breadth. Measures of TCR breadth and depth may have fallen short of total T cell responses.

Some clones are missing from TCRdb's copy, which holds only in-frame ones; the method was immunoSEQ multiplex PCR. The sample carries about 320,000 clones, about 86% recorded once. Treatment reported: around 19 received Ad26.COV2.S at low or high dose, single or two shots; several received placebo; per-sample allocation not given. Vaccine and placebo recipients were sampled on day 63 after the first injection. What was given as vaccine was an Ad26 vector encoding Wuhan-strain SARS-CoV-2 spike. Per germline, CDR1 SGHAT and CDR2 FQNNGV. This CDR3 is 18 amino acids long. V lost 1 base to trimming and J lost 3 bases, with 21 bases between them. This clone was recorded only once. Its target is unknown.

This chain uses TRBV11-2 with TRBJ2-5; tentatively, D is TRBD1 (6 bases). The sequences come from peripheral blood, collected in a trial of Ad26.COV2.S vaccine versus placebo. The clonotype comes from a person between 18 and 65 years old who received the Ad26.COV2.S COVID-19 vaccine or a placebo. The CDR3 region is CASSLAFSPTGVKETQYF. CDR3 in DNA: TGTGCCAGCAGCTTAGCGTTTTCCCCGACAGGAGTGAAAGAGACCCAGTACTTC.